The subject of this entry is one TCR beta chain. Profiled with immunoSEQ multiplex PCR; TCRdb holds only in-frame clones, not every one. The sample has 20,000 to 25,000 clones, around nine tenths seen once. These data are taken from a study of T cell changes during pregnancy in multiple sclerosis. The germline V gene has CDR1 SGHTA and CDR2 FQGNSA. CDR3 length: 14 amino acids. V lost 2 bases and J 6 bases, leaving 13 bases between the germline ends. This sample comprised CD8+ T cells from peripheral blood mononuclear cells, obtained in the second trimester of pregnancy. V and J are TRBV7-2 and TRBJ1-2; tentative D call: TRBD1 (6 bases). This sequence originates from a female donor in good health, enrolled as a control in a pregnancy study. CDR3 protein: CASSLNQGTNGYTF. The DNA of the CDR3 is TGTGCCAGCAGCTTAAATCAGGGGACAAATGGCTACACCTTC.